This T cell receptor (beta chain) was sequenced for a study of blood T cell repertoires in COVID-19. Across the study: Spain, Italy and the United States supplied samples that represented acute and convalescent COVID-19. T cells, B-cell-depleted T cells, or PBMCs supplied cDNA or gDNA.

In the authors' methods: Amplification of reference gene primers provided the estimated nucleated cell counts. The data were produced by immunoSEQ multiplex PCR, yet TCRdb's version contains in-frame clones alone and is incomplete. V, J and clone size are taken as reported in that table, and D and trimming were inferred from the DNA itself. The sample holds approximately 210,000 clones, about 90% seen once. Losses at the gene ends were 6 bases for V and 3 bases for J; bases not matched to a gene: 11. The CDR3 length is 17 residues. Per the germline V gene, CDR1 is LGHDT and CDR2 is YNNKEL (reference sequence).

Sequences were obtained from peripheral blood. The V call is TRBV3-1 (or the pseudogene TRBV3-2), the J call TRBJ1-5, with 10 bases identical to TRBD1. The TCR comes from a man aged 25-40 years with acute or convalescent COVID-19. The CDR3 bases are TGTGCCAGCAGGATCGGGACAGGGGATCTGAACAATCAGCCCCAGCATTTT. Translating it yields CASRIGTGDLNNQPQHF.